The TCR beta chain described here comes from a study of blood T cell repertoires in COVID-19. Background on the study: The origin of the acute and convalescent COVID-19 samples was the United States, Italy and Spain.

CDR3 length: 13 residues. Trimming removed 6 bases from V and 6 bases from J; junction bases left unmatched: 4. Per the germline V gene, CDR1 is MNHEY and CDR2 is SVGEGT. Grouping used clinical history reported by participants in a survey and questionnaire. Two consecutive negative NP/OP PCR tests, clearance, or resolved symptoms defined Cohort 3 recovery. This table comes from immunoSEQ multiplex PCR, and its TCRdb copy is limited to in-frame clones, with some not included. Of some 390,000 clones in the sample, 85% to 90% are singletons; the top ten hold about 1.1%. Comments on this clone: The identical CDR3 is also encoded by other nucleotide sequences in the sample.

The chain has TRBV6-2 or TRBV6-3 and TRBJ1-2; TRBD1 matches 10 bases. The source of this sequence is a man aged 25 to 45 who had recovered from COVID-19. The sample consisted of PBMCs or T cells enriched from blood (not recorded which). CDR3 DNA: TGTGCCAGCAGCTTGGGACAGGGGAATGGCTACACCTTC. It yields the protein CASSLGQGNGYTF.